This T cell receptor (beta chain) was sequenced in a study of tumor-infiltrating lymphocytes in primary liver carcinoma. Study overall: Staging placed the tumors at T1-T3 N0M0, and they measured about 4.2 to 10 cm across. Sequencing of the samples generated roughly 3.65 to 7.5 million productive TCRbeta reads, with similar yields across tissue types.

Study-wide results and caveats: Tumor-adjacent and tumor-blood pairs overlapped less than tumor region pairs did. Unsorted bulk sampling ruled out any CD4+ versus CD8+ repertoire comparison.

This clonotype was observed at least ten times. Its cognate antigen is unknown. Total RNA (approximately 500 ng) served as template for TCR beta cDNA synthesis primed by a constant-region primer. Three-round nested multiplex PCR performed with slightly modified ARM-PCR produced the TCR beta libraries. One entry per CDR3 protein results from TCRdb running MiXCR on the multiplex PCR reads. The table lists about 310,000 distinct CDR3 sequences, nearly 60% of them singletons. Unsorted whole blood served as the source of blood RNA, and germline DNA was extracted as well. The sequenced sample consisted of peripheral blood. The TCR sequence derives from a woman in her 30s with primary liver carcinoma and hepatitis B virus infection.

The CDR3 region is CASSYANEQFF. The CDR3 DNA follows: TGTGCCAGCAGTTATGCCAATGAGCAGTTCTTC. V is TRBV6-2 or TRBV6-3 and J is TRBJ2-1; D unresolved. This CDR3 comprises 11 residues. The V and J ends lost 3 bases and 6 bases respectively, with 3 bases between them. Germline lookup yields CDR1 MNHEY and CDR2 SVGEGT.